This TCR beta chain is drawn from a study of blood T cell repertoires in COVID-19. Clones were read by immunoSEQ multiplex PCR, and TCRdb kept only the in-frame ones, dropping some. The profile shows under 200,000 clones, approximately 91% of them singletons. The length of the CDR3 is 13 residues. V gave up 6 bases and J gave up 7 bases, with 10 bases separating them. CDR1 and CDR2 (germline): MNHEY, SMNVEV (reference sequence). The chain is built from TRBV27 and TRBJ1-6, with TRBD1 as a possible D gene (5 bases). This TCR derives from a young man with COVID-19, enrolled during active disease. Sequencing was done on a sample of peripheral blood. The CDR3, as DNA: TGTGCCAGCAGATTGGGGGGGAATTCACCCCTCCACTTT. This encodes CASRLGGNSPLHF.